This TCR beta chain was found in a study of CD8 T cells in Susac syndrome. Reverse transcription used about 0.45 to 1 ug RNA and random hexamers. TCRdb fed the immunoSEQ multiplex PCR reads into MiXCR, producing one record per CDR3 protein. The table records about 140,000 distinct CDR3 sequences, roughly 95% of them present only once. The authors negatively isolated CD8+ and CD4+ T cells and FACS-enriched TEMRA cells. This TCR was recovered from a human donor with multiple sclerosis. Sequences were obtained from CD4+ T cells from PBMCs.

The CDR3 is CSTCDPFGTSETEQFF. The CDR3 region has the DNA TGCAGCACCTGCGACCCTTTTGGGACTAGCGAGACTGAGCAGTTCTTC. The chain employs TRBV29-1 and TRBJ2-1; 10 bases line up with TRBD2. Germline V gene data show CDR1 as SQVTM and CDR2 as ANQGSEA. This CDR3 spans 16 amino acids. V lost 8 bases to trimming and J lost 9 bases; unmatched junction nucleotides: 19.